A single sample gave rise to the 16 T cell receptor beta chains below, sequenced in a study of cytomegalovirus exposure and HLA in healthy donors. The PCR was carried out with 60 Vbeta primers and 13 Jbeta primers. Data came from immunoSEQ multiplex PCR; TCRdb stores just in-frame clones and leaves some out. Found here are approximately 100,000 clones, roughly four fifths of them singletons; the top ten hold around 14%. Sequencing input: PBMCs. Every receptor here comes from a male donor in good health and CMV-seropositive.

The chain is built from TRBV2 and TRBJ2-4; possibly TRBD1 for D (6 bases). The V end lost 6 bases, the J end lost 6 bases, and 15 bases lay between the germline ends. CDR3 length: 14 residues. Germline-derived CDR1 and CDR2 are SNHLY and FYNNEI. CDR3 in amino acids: CASRRRQGGNIQYF. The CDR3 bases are TGTGCCAGCAGACGACGTCAAGGGGGAAACATTCAGTACTTC. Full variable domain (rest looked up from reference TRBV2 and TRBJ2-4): EPEVTQTPSHQVTQMGQEVILRCVPISNHLYFYWYRQILGQKVEFLVSFYNNEISEKSEIFDDQFSVERPDGSNFTLKIRSTKLEDSAMYFCASRRRQGGNIQYFGAGTRLSVL.

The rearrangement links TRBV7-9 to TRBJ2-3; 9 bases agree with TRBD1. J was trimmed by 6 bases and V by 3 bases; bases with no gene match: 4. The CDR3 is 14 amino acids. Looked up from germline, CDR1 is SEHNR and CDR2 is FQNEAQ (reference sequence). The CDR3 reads CASSLGQGGDTQYF. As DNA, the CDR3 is TGTGCCAGCAGCTTGGGACAGGGAGGCGATACGCAGTATTTT.

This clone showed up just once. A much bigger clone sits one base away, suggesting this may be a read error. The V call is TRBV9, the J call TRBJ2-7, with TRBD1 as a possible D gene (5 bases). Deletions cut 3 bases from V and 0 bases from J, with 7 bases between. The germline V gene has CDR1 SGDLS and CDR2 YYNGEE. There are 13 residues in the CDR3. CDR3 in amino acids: CASSGQISYEQYF. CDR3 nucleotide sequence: TGTGCCAGCAGCGGACAGATCTCCTACGAGCAGTACTTC.

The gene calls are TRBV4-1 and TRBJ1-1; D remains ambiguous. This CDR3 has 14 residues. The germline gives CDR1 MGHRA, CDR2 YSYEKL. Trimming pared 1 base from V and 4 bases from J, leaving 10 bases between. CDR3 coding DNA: TGCGCCAGCAGCCAAGCACGGGTTGGCACTGAAGCTTTCTTT. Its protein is CASSQARVGTEAFF.

CDR3: CASSLGYRLNNEQFF. The CDR3 DNA is TGTGCCAGCAGCTTAGGCTACCGGTTGAACAATGAGCAGTTCTTC. The V and J genes are TRBV7-2 and TRBJ2-1; no firm D call. Germline V gene sequence: CDR1 SGHTA, CDR2 FQGNSA. CDR3 length: 15 amino acids. Trimming took off 1 base at V and 5 bases at J, with 12 bases between the two ends.

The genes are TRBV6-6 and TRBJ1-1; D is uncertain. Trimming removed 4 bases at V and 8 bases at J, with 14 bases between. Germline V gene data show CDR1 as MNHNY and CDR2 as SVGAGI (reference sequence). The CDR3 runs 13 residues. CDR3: CASSWEWAREAFF. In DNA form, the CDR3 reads TGTGCCAGCAGTTGGGAGTGGGCACGCGAAGCTTTCTTT.

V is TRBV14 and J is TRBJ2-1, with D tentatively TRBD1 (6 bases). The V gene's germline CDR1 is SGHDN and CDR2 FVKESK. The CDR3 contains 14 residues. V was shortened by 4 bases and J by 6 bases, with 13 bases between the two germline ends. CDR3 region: CASSLNRVINEQFF. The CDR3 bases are TGTGCCAGCAGCCTAAACAGGGTTATCAATGAGCAGTTCTTC.

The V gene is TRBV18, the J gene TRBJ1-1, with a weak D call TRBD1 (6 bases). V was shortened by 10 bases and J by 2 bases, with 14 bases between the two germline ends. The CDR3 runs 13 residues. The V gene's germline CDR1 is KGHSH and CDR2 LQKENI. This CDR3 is CATRTVLNTEAFF. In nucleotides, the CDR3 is TGTGCCACTCGGACAGTTTTAAACACTGAAGCTTTCTTT.

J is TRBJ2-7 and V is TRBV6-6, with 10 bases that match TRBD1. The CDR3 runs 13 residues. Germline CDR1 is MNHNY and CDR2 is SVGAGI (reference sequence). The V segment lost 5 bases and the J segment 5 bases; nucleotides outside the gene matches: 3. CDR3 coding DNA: TGTGCCAGCAGTCCGGACAGGGGGGACGAGCAGTACTTC. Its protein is CASSPDRGDEQYF.

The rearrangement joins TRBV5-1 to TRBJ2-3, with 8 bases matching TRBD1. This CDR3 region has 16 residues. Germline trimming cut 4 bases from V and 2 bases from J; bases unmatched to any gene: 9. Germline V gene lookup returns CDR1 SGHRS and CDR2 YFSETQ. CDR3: CASSREGQVATDTQYF. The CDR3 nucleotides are TGCGCCAGCAGCCGAGAGGGACAGGTGGCCACAGATACGCAGTATTTT.

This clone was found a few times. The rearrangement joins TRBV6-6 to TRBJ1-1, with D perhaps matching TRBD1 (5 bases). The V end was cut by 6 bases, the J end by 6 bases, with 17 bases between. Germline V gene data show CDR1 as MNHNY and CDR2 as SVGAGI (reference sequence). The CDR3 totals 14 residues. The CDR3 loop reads CASRAQEGKAEAFF. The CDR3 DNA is TGTGCCAGCAGGGCCCAGGAGGGGAAGGCTGAAGCTTTCTTT.

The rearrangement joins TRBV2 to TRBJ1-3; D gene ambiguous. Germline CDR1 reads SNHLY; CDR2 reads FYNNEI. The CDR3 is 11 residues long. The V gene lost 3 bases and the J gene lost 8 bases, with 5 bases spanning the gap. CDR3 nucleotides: TGTGCCAGCAGTGACGAGTACACCATATATTTT. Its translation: CASSDEYTIYF.

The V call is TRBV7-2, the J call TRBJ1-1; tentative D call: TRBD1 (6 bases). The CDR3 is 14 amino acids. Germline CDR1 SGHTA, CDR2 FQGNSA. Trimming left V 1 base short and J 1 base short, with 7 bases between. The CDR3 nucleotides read TGTGCCAGCAGCTTAGAACAGGGGAACACTGAAGCTTTCTTT. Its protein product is CASSLEQGNTEAFF.

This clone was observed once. The CDR3 bases are TGTGCCAGCAGTTCTAGCGGGGGGGGCCCCCTTTCCTACGAGCAGTACTTC. Amino acid sequence: CASSSSGGGPLSYEQYF. This chain uses TRBV7-8 with TRBJ2-7, with 12 bases that match TRBD2. Germline V gene sequence: CDR1 SGHVS, CDR2 FQNEAQ. This CDR3 spans 17 amino acids. With V trimmed by 6 bases and J by 1 base, 10 bases remained unmatched.

CDR3 protein: CASRGSTGELFF. CDR3 sequence (DNA): TGTGCCTCCAGAGGGAGCACCGGGGAGCTGTTTTTT. V usage is TRBV28 and J usage is TRBJ2-2; tentatively, D is TRBD2 (5 bases). Germline lookup yields CDR1 MDHEN and CDR2 SYDVKM. V was trimmed by 11 bases and J by 4 bases, leaving 11 bases between them. The CDR3 has 12 residues.

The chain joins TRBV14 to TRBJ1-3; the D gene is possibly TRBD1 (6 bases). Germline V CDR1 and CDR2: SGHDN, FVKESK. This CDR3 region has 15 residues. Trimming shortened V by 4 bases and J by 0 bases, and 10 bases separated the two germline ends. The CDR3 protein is CASSPGTPSGNTIYF. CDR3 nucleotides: TGTGCCAGCAGCCCCGGGACACCCTCTGGAAACACCATATATTTT.